This paragraph reports one TCR beta chain. Antigen specificity is unknown. The sample comes from a study of T-cell reconstitution after alpha-beta-depleted transplantation in children. Findings and limits, study-wide: Several hundred graft clones that had expanded were reportedly the source of alpha-beta T cells about two months after transplant. Diversity of TCRbeta at day 60 was high in some patients, arising from surviving recipient T cells and thymic progenitors. Newly made T cells mostly supplied T-cell counts and diversity one year after transplant.

Unique molecular identifiers were incorporated when the TCRbeta library was constructed. TCRdb used MiXCR to reprocess the PCR reads, holding one entry per CDR3 protein. The sample lists 350,000 to 500,000 distinct CDR3 sequences; around two fifths were seen once. With 3 bases clipped from V and 7 bases from J, the junction kept 7 bases outside the gene matches. The CDR3 has 15 amino acids. Germline CDR1 reads DFQATT; CDR2 reads SNEGSKA (reference sequence). Sequencing was performed on PBMCs, taken before TCRalphabeta/CD19-depleted stem cell transplant. The TCR sequence derives from a girl aged 2 to 10 with aplastic anemia, due to receive a stem cell transplant. The chain uses TRBV20-1 and TRBJ2-3; 13 bases fit TRBD2. The CDR3 reads CSARKLAGGPHTQYF. CDR3 DNA sequence: TGCAGTGCTAGGAAACTAGCGGGAGGGCCGCATACGCAGTATTTT.